A single sample gave rise to the 32 T cell receptor beta chains below, sequenced in a study of shared clonotypes between healthy human individuals. Generated by immunoSEQ multiplex PCR, the TCRdb table keeps only in-frame clones and is missing some. The table records a few million clones, approximately 95% of them present only once. Sequencing was carried out using naive CD4+ T cells from PBMCs. Specified subset: CD45RA+ positively selected. All receptors come from a man aged 18-30 years in good health. Some clones in this sample may be carry-over from other donors' samples.

Notes on this clone: Other DNA sequences from this sample encode an identical CDR3 as well. The rearrangement links TRBV27 to TRBJ1-5; D gene unclear. V was pared by 5 bases and J by 3 bases, with 5 bases between. Germline V lookup: CDR1 MNHEY, CDR2 SMNVEV (reference sequence). The CDR3 extends over 12 amino acids. The CDR3 loop is CASSPPNQPQHF. The DNA of the CDR3 is TGTGCCAGCAGTCCCCCCAATCAGCCCCAGCATTTT.

The chain joins TRBV5-4 to TRBJ1-4; TRBD1 matches at 9 bases. The CDR3 totals 15 residues. V was clipped by 4 bases and J by 8 bases; unmatched bases: 9. Germline CDR1 and CDR2: SGHNT and YYREEE (reference sequence). The DNA of the CDR3 is TGTGCCAGCAGCCTCGGGACAGGGAGTAAGGAAAAACTGTTTTTT. Protein product: CASSLGTGSKEKLFF.

The gene calls are TRBV29-1 and TRBJ1-2; TRBD1 is a possible D gene (5 bases). Per the germline V gene, CDR1 is SQVTM and CDR2 is ANQGSEA. The CDR3 is 12 amino acids. This chain's CDR3 is CVVGRANYGYTF. The DNA of the CDR3 is TGCGTCGTGGGCAGGGCTAACTATGGCTACACCTTC.

On this clone: Other DNA sequences in the same sample also yield this CDR3. The rearrangement joins TRBV5-1 to TRBJ2-2; D is possibly TRBD2 (5 bases). From germline, CDR1 is SGHRS and CDR2 YFSETQ. The CDR3 has 14 amino acids. V gave up 0 bases and J gave up 3 bases, with 6 bases separating them. For the CDR3, the DNA is TGCGCCAGCAGCTTGGGGCGGGACACCGGGGAGCTGTTTTTT. Translated, it gives CASSLGRDTGELFF.

The chain links TRBV30 to TRBJ2-3; D may be TRBD1 (5 bases). Germline lookup yields CDR1 GTSNPN and CDR2 SVGIG (reference sequence). V lost 1 base and J 10 bases, leaving 15 bases between the germline ends. The CDR3 covers 13 residues. The CDR3: CAWSGQPIWSQYF. The CDR3 bases are TGTGCCTGGAGTGGACAGCCTATTTGGTCGCAGTATTTT.

In regard to this clone: The identical CDR3 is also encoded by other nucleotide sequences in the sample. V usage is TRBV28 and J usage is TRBJ2-2; 11 bases align to TRBD1. Germline CDR1 and CDR2: MDHEN and SYDVKM. The CDR3 totals 15 residues. V was pared by 3 bases and J by 4 bases, with 1 base of the junction left unmatched. This CDR3 is CASSLGQGGTGELFF. The DNA for the CDR3 is TGTGCCAGCAGTTTGGGACAGGGGGGCACCGGGGAGCTGTTTTTT.

The genes are TRBV2 and TRBJ2-1; 7 bases align to TRBD2. Unmatched junction bases numbered 18, after V lost 10 bases and J lost 0 bases. Germline CDR1 SNHLY, CDR2 FYNNEI. The CDR3 has 18 residues. CDR3 coding DNA: TGTGCCATAGGGGCTCTAGCGGACCTTAATTTCTCCTACAATGAGCAGTTCTTC. Its translation is CAIGALADLNFSYNEQFF.

For this clone: This same CDR3 is encoded by further DNA sequences in the sample. V gene TRBV28 combines with J gene TRBJ1-2, with 10 bases lining up with TRBD1. V lost 7 bases, J lost 4 bases, and 6 bases stayed unmatched. The CDR3 totals 14 residues. Germline CDR1 reads MDHEN; CDR2 reads SYDVKM. The CDR3 DNA reads as TGTGCCAGCACCCTGGACAGGGGGGGCTATGGCTACACCTTC. As protein: CASTLDRGGYGYTF.

The chain carries TRBV5-6 and TRBJ2-2; weak D call: TRBD2 (5 bases). This CDR3 spans 13 amino acids. V gave up 6 bases and J gave up 6 bases, with 12 bases separating them. Germline lookup yields CDR1 SGHDT and CDR2 YYEEEE. In DNA, the CDR3 is TGTGCCAGCACCCTTAGCGTCGCCGGGGAGCTGTTTTTT. Protein sequence: CASTLSVAGELFF.

A single count supports this clone. V is TRBV29-1 and J is TRBJ1-2, with 9 bases fitting TRBD1. This CDR3 is built from 14 residues. Germline CDR1 reads SQVTM; CDR2 reads ANQGSEA. J was trimmed by 6 bases and V by 6 bases; bases with no gene match: 11. CDR3: CSVAYFGTGNGYTF. The CDR3 DNA reads as TGCAGCGTAGCCTACTTTGGGACAGGGAATGGCTACACCTTC. Full variable domain (missing parts from reference TRBV29-1 and TRBJ1-2): SAVISQKPSRDICQRGTSLTIQCQVDSQVTMMFWYRQQPGQSLTLIATANQGSEATYESGFVIDKFPISRPNLTFSTLTVSNMSPEDSSIYLCSVAYFGTGNGYTFGSGTRLTVV.

The V gene is TRBV5-1, the J gene TRBJ2-1; D uncertain. Germline V gene lookup returns CDR1 SGHRS and CDR2 YFSETQ. The V gene lost 1 base and the J gene lost 8 bases, with 16 bases spanning the gap. The CDR3 loop spans 15 amino acids. The CDR3 nucleotides read TGCGCCAGCAGCTTGATGGCCCAAGGTTCTTATGAGCAGTTCTTC. This encodes CASSLMAQGSYEQFF.

This chain joins TRBV19 and TRBJ1-2, with TRBD1 as a possible D gene (5 bases). With 2 bases removed from V and 5 bases from J, the gap between germline ends came to 18 bases. This CDR3 has 16 amino acids. From germline, CDR1 is LNHDA and CDR2 SQIVND (reference sequence). As DNA, the CDR3 is TGTGCCAGTAGTATATTCCCAGGGCAGCGAAATTATGGCTACACCTTC. This gives the protein CASSIFPGQRNYGYTF.

This chain uses TRBV4-3 with TRBJ1-4; D possibly corresponds to TRBD1 (5 bases). Trimming removed 5 bases at V and 0 bases at J, with 25 bases between. The length of the CDR3 is 20 residues. Germline CDR1 is LGHNA and CDR2 is YSLEER. DNA of the CDR3: TGCGCCAGCAGCGCTACAACATTATTCCGGGACGGTTCAACTAATGAAAAACTGTTTTTT. This translates into CASSATTLFRDGSTNEKLFF.

V usage is TRBV29-1 and J usage is TRBJ2-1, with D perhaps matching TRBD2 (6 bases). This CDR3 is 14 amino acids long. CDR1 and CDR2 from the germline V gene are SQVTM and ANQGSEA. V was trimmed by 1 base and J by 4 bases, leaving 11 bases between them. CDR3 sequence (DNA): TGCAGCGTTGAAGCGACTAGTCATTACAATGAGCAGTTCTTC. As protein: CSVEATSHYNEQFF.

The chain employs TRBV7-6 and TRBJ2-2, with 11 nucleotides matching TRBD2. This CDR3 region has 17 residues. Germline lookup yields CDR1 SGHVS and CDR2 FNYEAQ. V shed 0 bases, J shed 7 bases, and the junction held 7 bases outside the gene matches. CDR3 nucleotide sequence: TGTGCCAGCAGCTTAGCTAGCGGGAGGGCCTCTGGCGGGGAGCTGTTTTTT. Its translation is CASSLASGRASGGELFF.

The chain carries TRBV29-1 and TRBJ2-3; TRBD1 aligns across 7 bases. Germline CDR1 is SQVTM and CDR2 is ANQGSEA. The CDR3 has 14 amino acids. V was clipped by 7 bases and J by 4 bases; unmatched bases: 11. CDR3 coding DNA: TGCAGCGCCTCGGAAGGGGGCTTCGCAGATACGCAGTATTTT. This encodes CSASEGGFADTQYF.

The CDR3 is CASSWRTSWDEQYF. The CDR3 DNA is TGTGCCAGCAGCTGGAGGACTAGCTGGGACGAGCAGTACTTC. This rearrangement joins TRBV7-6 to TRBJ2-7, with TRBD2 matching over 8 bases. V was pared by 4 bases and J by 5 bases, with 7 bases of the junction left unmatched. Germline lookup yields CDR1 SGHVS and CDR2 FNYEAQ. The CDR3 consists of 14 residues.

The chain couples TRBV6-5 to TRBJ1-1; D is undetermined. CDR3 length: 14 residues. Trimming shortened V by 2 bases and J by 1 base, and 8 bases separated the two germline ends. Germline V gives CDR1 MNHEY, CDR2 SVGAGI. The CDR3 nucleotides read TGTGCCAGCAGTTACGACCCATCGAACACTGAAGCTTTCTTT. The encoded protein is CASSYDPSNTEAFF.

The CDR3 region is CASSYPGQGGNTIYF. CDR3 in DNA: TGTGCCAGCAGCTACCCGGGACAGGGAGGAAACACCATATATTTT. The V gene is TRBV7-8, the J gene TRBJ1-3, with 9 bases matching TRBD1. V lost 4 bases, J lost 4 bases, and 5 bases stayed unmatched. The V gene's germline CDR1 is SGHVS and CDR2 FQNEAQ. The CDR3 has 15 amino acids. Full variable domain (rest looked up from reference TRBV7-8 and TRBJ1-3): GAGVSQSPRYKVAKRGQDVALRCDPISGHVSLFWYQQALGQGPEFLTYFQNEAQLDKSGLPSDRFFAERPEGSVSTLKIQRTQQEDSAVYLCASSYPGQGGNTIYFGEGSWLTVV.

V is TRBV5-8 and J is TRBJ1-3; no clear D gene. V lost 2 bases, J lost 5 bases, and 8 bases lay in between. The CDR3 sequence is 13 residues long. The germline V gene encodes CDR1 SGHTS and CDR2 YDEGEE. As DNA, the CDR3 is TGTGCCAGCAGCTTCACCAGGAGAAACACCATATATTTT. This gives the protein CASSFTRRNTIYF. Drawing the rest from reference TRBV5-8 and TRBJ1-3, the complete variable domain is EAGVTQSPTHLIKTRGQQATLRCSPISGHTSVYWYQQALGLGLQFLLWYDEGEERNRGNFPPRFSGRQFPNYSSELNVNALELEDSALYLCASSFTRRNTIYFGEGSWLTVV.

This clone was detected once. V and J are TRBV20-1 and TRBJ2-7; D gene unclear. CDR3 length: 10 amino acids. Germline V gene lookup returns CDR1 DFQATT and CDR2 SNEGSKA (reference sequence). V lost 4 bases and J 7 bases, leaving 8 bases between the germline ends. The CDR3 region is CSATELEQYF. The CDR3 bases are TGCAGTGCTACAGAACTAGAGCAGTACTTC.

The rearrangement uses TRBV5-4 and TRBJ1-1, with D possibly TRBD1 on 5 matching bases. The V end lost 3 bases, the J end lost 4 bases, and 19 bases lay between the germline ends. Per germline, CDR1 SGHNT and CDR2 YYREEE (reference sequence). The CDR3 spans 16 residues. The CDR3, as DNA: TGTGCCAGCAGCTACAATACTCCGGGGGGGTTCACTGAAGCTTTCTTT. Translated: CASSYNTPGGFTEAFF.

The V call is TRBV7-2, the J call TRBJ2-2, with D possibly being TRBD1 (5 bases). CDR3 length: 16 amino acids. CDR1 and CDR2 from the germline V gene are SGHTA and FQGNSA. Deletions cut 4 bases from V and 6 bases from J, with 18 bases between. CDR3 amino acids: CASSSQGGLVAGELFF. The DNA of the CDR3 is TGTGCCAGCAGCTCTCAGGGTGGGCTCGTCGCCGGGGAGCTGTTTTTT. The full variable domain, with the rest looked up from reference TRBV7-2 and TRBJ2-2, is GAGVSQSPSNKVTEKGKDVELRCDPISGHTALYWYRQSLGQGLEFLIYFQGNSAPDKSGLPSDRFSAERTGGSVSTLTIQRTQQEDSAVYLCASSSQGGLVAGELFFGEGSRLTVL.

This sequence joins TRBV9 and TRBJ2-4; 10 bases align to TRBD2. Looked up from germline, CDR1 is SGDLS and CDR2 is YYNGEE. Trimming took 4 bases from V and 8 from J; bases not matched to a gene: 9. The CDR3 is 15 amino acids. The CDR3 loop reads CASSSSSGRGDIQYF. Here the CDR3 DNA reads TGTGCCAGCAGCAGCTCTAGCGGGAGAGGGGACATTCAGTACTTC.

V usage is TRBV10-3 and J usage is TRBJ2-1, with TRBD2 identical over 11 bases. J was trimmed by 8 bases and V by 0 bases; bases with no gene match: 15. The CDR3 length is 19 residues. The germline gives CDR1 ENHRY, CDR2 SYGVKD. The CDR3 region has the DNA TGTGCCATCAGTGAGTCTAGCGGGAGGGCCTTGAGACTAATCCATGAGCAGTTCTTC. Protein: CAISESSGRALRLIHEQFF.

This chain uses TRBV30 with TRBJ2-1; D is ambiguous. The germline CDR1 and CDR2 sequences are GTSNPN and SVGIG (reference sequence). V was cut by 1 base and J by 7 bases, with 8 bases left in between. The CDR3 sequence is 12 residues long. The CDR3 nucleotides read TGTGCCTGGAGTGCCTCGGTTAATGAGCAGTTCTTC. It specifies CAWSASVNEQFF.

The V and J genes are TRBV6-1 and TRBJ2-2; no clear D. The V end lost 6 bases, the J end lost 8 bases, and 19 bases lay between the germline ends. The CDR3 spans 15 residues. The germline V gene encodes CDR1 MNHNS and CDR2 SASEGT. CDR3 residues: CASSSWGRNEGELFF. CDR3 in DNA: TGTGCCAGCAGCTCATGGGGTAGAAATGAGGGGGAGCTGTTTTTT.

This clone was observed once. The rearrangement links TRBV5-1 to TRBJ1-2, with TRBD1 identical over 7 bases. The CDR3 consists of 15 residues. Trimming removed 4 bases from V and 0 bases from J; junction bases left unmatched: 6. Germline-derived CDR1 and CDR2 are SGHRS and YFSETQ. CDR3 protein: CASSPTGAANYGYTF. For the CDR3, the DNA is TGCGCCAGCAGCCCCACAGGGGCGGCTAACTATGGCTACACCTTC.

The chain uses TRBV15 and TRBJ1-2; D not resolved. V lost 0 bases to trimming and J lost 7 bases, with 12 bases between them. CDR3 length equals 14 residues. Germline CDR1 reads LNHNV; CDR2 reads YYDKDF (reference sequence). This CDR3 reads CATSRDLGSSGYTF. As DNA, the CDR3 is TGTGCCACCAGCAGAGATCTAGGGTCTAGTGGCTACACCTTC.

This chain connects TRBV14 to TRBJ2-7; TRBD1 or TRBD2 may be the D gene (5 bases each). With 5 bases removed from V and 4 bases from J, the gap between germline ends came to 15 bases. Germline V gene sequence: CDR1 SGHDN, CDR2 FVKESK. The CDR3 runs to 14 residues. CDR3 nucleotide sequence: TGTGCCAGCAGCACGATACCGGGACCTTACGAGCAGTACTTC. Translated, it gives CASSTIPGPYEQYF.

In DNA form, the CDR3 reads TGTGCCACCAGCAGAGGGGATGGGTGGAACACTGAAGCTTTCTTT. Its protein product is CATSRGDGWNTEAFF. The rearrangement joins TRBV15 to TRBJ1-1; D unclear. The V end lost 1 base, the J end lost 1 base, and 10 bases lay between the germline ends. The CDR3 length is 15 residues. Germline assignment: CDR1 LNHNV and CDR2 YYDKDF (reference sequence).

The chain has TRBV6-1 and TRBJ1-5; a weak D match, TRBD1 (5 bases). The germline V gene has CDR1 MNHNS and CDR2 SASEGT. Trimming stripped 4 bases from V and 6 bases from J, with 10 bases between. CDR3 size: 13 residues. CDR3 residues: CASSGQWIQPQHF. In DNA form, the CDR3 reads TGTGCCAGCAGTGGACAGTGGATTCAGCCCCAGCATTTT.